This TCR beta chain is drawn from a study of shared clonotypes between healthy human individuals. Concerning this clone itself: The antigen remains undetermined.

There are 18 residues in the CDR3. V trimming: 1 base; J trimming: 0 bases; junction bases outside the gene matches: 7. The V gene's germline CDR1 is SGHRS and CDR2 YFSETQ. Whole-study findings and limits: Sharing across four donors was highest in naive CD4 (about 5%) and lowest in memory CD8 (around 0.4%).

Clones were read by immunoSEQ multiplex PCR, and TCRdb kept only the in-frame ones, dropping some. The sample lists roughly 2 million clones, 95% occurring once. The sequenced material came from naive CD4+ T cells sorted from blood. Subset given: CD45RA+ positively selected. This chain uses TRBV5-1 with TRBJ2-5; 12 bases line up with TRBD2. This clonotype originated in a man aged 18 to 30 in good health. This chain's CDR3 is CASSLRGLAGRYQETQYF. The CDR3 DNA sequence: TGCGCCAGCAGCTTGAGAGGACTAGCGGGACGGTACCAAGAGACCCAGTACTTC.